This TCR beta chain derives from a study of blood T cell repertoires in COVID-19. The data were produced by immunoSEQ multiplex PCR, yet TCRdb's version contains in-frame clones alone and is incomplete. This sample has roughly 100,000 clones, with less than 95% found just once. This CDR3 is 15 amino acids long. Between the trimmed V and J ends, which lost 2 bases and 3 bases, there was a span of 11 bases. Germline CDR1 and CDR2: LNHDA and SQIVND (reference sequence). Sequences were obtained from peripheral blood. The receptor comes from a man aged 50 to 60 with acute or convalescent COVID-19. The V gene is TRBV19, the J gene TRBJ1-5; D is unclear. The DNA of the CDR3 is TGTGCCAGTAGTATAACGCCTCGAGACAATCAGCCCCAGCATTTT. It is translated as CASSITPRDNQPQHF.